These 5 T cell receptor beta chains originate from one sample sequenced in a study of cytomegalovirus exposure and HLA in healthy donors. Data came from immunoSEQ multiplex PCR; TCRdb stores just in-frame clones and leaves some out. The sample includes under 250,000 clones, roughly 81% seen only once; the top ten take 1% to 1.5%. The sample consisted of PBMCs. All receptors derive from a woman aged 30 to 39 in good health and CMV-seronegative.

The rearrangement joins TRBV27 to TRBJ2-7; D unclear. V was trimmed by 5 bases and J by 7 bases, leaving 15 bases between them. Germline values: CDR1 MNHEY, CDR2 SMNVEV (reference sequence). The CDR3 is made up of 13 amino acids. This chain's CDR3 is CASSPPTLSEQYF. CDR3 coding DNA: TGTGCCAGCAGTCCGCCGACTCTATCAGAGCAGTACTTC.

V gene TRBV7-7 combines with J gene TRBJ2-5; D possibly corresponds to TRBD1 (6 bases). This CDR3 region has 15 residues. The ends were cut back, 5 bases at V and 2 bases at J, with 15 bases in the middle. From germline, CDR1 is SSHAT and CDR2 FNYEAQ (reference sequence). This CDR3 reads CASSTGQGLQETQYF. In DNA, the CDR3 is TGTGCCAGCAGCACCGGGCAGGGGCTACAAGAGACCCAGTACTTC.

The V and J genes are TRBV10-2 and TRBJ1-3; D is possibly TRBD1 (5 bases). Germline CDR1 reads WSHSY; CDR2 reads SAAADI. The CDR3 is made up of 15 amino acids. Trimming pared 4 bases from V and 0 bases from J, leaving 10 bases between. CDR3 amino acids: CASSVQGISGNTIYF. Written as DNA, the CDR3 is TGCGCCAGCAGTGTGCAGGGTATCTCTGGAAACACCATATATTTT.

The chain carries TRBV18 and TRBJ2-3, with D perhaps matching TRBD2 (6 bases). This CDR3 is 14 amino acids long. Trimming cost V 4 bases and J 1 base, with 9 bases left between them. CDR1 and CDR2 from the germline V gene are KGHSH and LQKENI. CDR3 bases: TGTGCCAGCTCACGGGCTAGCGGCACAGATACGCAGTATTTT. Protein product: CASSRASGTDTQYF.

Written as DNA, the CDR3 is TGTGCCAGCAGCTTAGACGAGAATGGCTACACCTTC. Translation: CASSLDENGYTF. This sequence joins TRBV7-9 and TRBJ1-2; D remains ambiguous. Trimming removed 1 base from V and 6 bases from J, with 6 bases in between. The germline CDR1 and CDR2 sequences are SEHNR and FQNEAQ (reference sequence). The CDR3 spans 12 residues.